This T cell receptor (beta chain) emerged from a study of prognosis after radiotherapy for stage I lung cancer. A note on this clonotype: Its antigen remains unidentified.

Whole-study findings and limits: Reportedly, patients with and without metastases differed in TRBV and TRBJ gene usage.

From genomic DNA, two-round multiplex PCR was used to amplify TCR beta CDR3. Gene-specific primers for each TRBV and TRBJ gene drove first-round PCR. MiXCR, applied by TCRdb to the multiplex PCR reads, yields one record per CDR3 protein. The data contain about 18,000 distinct CDR3 sequences, roughly 47% of them singletons. Germline V lookup: CDR1 SGHTA, CDR2 FQGNSA. Trimming stripped 2 bases from V and 4 bases from J, with 12 bases between. The CDR3 extends over 14 amino acids. The sequenced sample was PBMCs, obtained before or after stereotactic body radiation therapy (not recorded which). The V call is TRBV7-2, the J call TRBJ2-7; perhaps TRBD2 as D (5 bases). The sequence was obtained from a donor aged 50 or older with non-small cell lung cancer. CDR3 loop: CASSLPLREYEQYF. Here the CDR3 DNA reads TGTGCCAGCAGCTTACCCCTCCGGGAATACGAGCAGTACTTC.